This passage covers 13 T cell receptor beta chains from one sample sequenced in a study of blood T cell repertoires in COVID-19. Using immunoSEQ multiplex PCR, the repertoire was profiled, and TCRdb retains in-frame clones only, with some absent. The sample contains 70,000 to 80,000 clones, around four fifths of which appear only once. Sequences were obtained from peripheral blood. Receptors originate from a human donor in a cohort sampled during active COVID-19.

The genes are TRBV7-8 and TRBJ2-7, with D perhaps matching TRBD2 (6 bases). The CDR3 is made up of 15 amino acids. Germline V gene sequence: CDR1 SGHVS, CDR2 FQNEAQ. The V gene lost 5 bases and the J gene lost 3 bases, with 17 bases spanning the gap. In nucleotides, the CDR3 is TGTGCCAGCAGCCCTCTCAGGGCGCGGGACTACGAGCAGTACTTC. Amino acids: CASSPLRARDYEQYF.

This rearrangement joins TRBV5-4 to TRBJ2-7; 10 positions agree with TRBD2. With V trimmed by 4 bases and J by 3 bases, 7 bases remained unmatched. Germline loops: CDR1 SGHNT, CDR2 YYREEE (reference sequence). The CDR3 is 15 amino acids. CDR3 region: CASSQIGTSVYEQYF. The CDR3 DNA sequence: TGTGCCAGCAGCCAGATAGGGACTAGCGTCTACGAGCAGTACTTC.

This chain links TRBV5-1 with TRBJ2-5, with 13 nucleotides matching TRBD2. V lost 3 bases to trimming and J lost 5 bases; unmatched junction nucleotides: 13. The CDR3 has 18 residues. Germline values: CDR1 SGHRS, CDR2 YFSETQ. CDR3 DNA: TGCGCCAGCAGCTCTGGCAAACTTACTAGCGGGGGGGCGGAGACCCAGTACTTC. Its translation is CASSSGKLTSGGAETQYF.

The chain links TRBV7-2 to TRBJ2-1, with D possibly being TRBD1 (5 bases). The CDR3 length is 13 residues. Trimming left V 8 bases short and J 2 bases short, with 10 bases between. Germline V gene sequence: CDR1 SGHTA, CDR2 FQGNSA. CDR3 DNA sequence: TGTGCCAGCCGGCAGGGTACCTACAATGAGCAGTTCTTC. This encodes CASRQGTYNEQFF.

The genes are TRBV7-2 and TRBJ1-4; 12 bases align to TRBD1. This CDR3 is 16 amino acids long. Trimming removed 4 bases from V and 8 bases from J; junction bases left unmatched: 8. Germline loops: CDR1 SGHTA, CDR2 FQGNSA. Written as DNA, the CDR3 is TGTGCCAGCAGCTCATCATCCGGGACAGGGGGCGAAAAACTGTTTTTT. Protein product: CASSSSSGTGGEKLFF.

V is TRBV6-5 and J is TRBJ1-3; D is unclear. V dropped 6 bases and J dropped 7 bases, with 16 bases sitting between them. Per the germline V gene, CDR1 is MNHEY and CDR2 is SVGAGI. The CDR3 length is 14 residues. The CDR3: CASRASGSGNTIYF. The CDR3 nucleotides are TGTGCCAGCAGAGCCTCGGGGTCGGGGAACACCATATATTTT.

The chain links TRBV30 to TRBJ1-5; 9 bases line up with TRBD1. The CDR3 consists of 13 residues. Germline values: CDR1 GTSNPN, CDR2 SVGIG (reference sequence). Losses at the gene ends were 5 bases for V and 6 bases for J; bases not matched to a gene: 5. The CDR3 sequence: CAWGTGPAQPQHF. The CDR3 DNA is TGTGCCTGGGGGACAGGGCCTGCTCAGCCCCAGCATTTT.

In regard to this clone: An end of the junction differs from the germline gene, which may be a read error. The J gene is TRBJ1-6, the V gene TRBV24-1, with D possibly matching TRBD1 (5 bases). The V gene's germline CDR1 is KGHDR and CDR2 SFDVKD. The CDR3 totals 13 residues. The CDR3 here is CATSDSYNSPLHF. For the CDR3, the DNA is TGTGCCACGAGTGACAGCTATAATTCACCCCTCCACTTT.

CDR3 coding DNA: TGTGCCAGCTCACAAGGACTCCCTGAAGCTTTCTTT. It is translated as CASSQGLPEAFF. V is TRBV18 and J is TRBJ1-1, with D hard to call. The V end lost 4 bases, the J end lost 6 bases, and 9 bases lay between the germline ends. The germline V gene encodes CDR1 KGHSH and CDR2 LQKENI. CDR3 length: 12 amino acids.

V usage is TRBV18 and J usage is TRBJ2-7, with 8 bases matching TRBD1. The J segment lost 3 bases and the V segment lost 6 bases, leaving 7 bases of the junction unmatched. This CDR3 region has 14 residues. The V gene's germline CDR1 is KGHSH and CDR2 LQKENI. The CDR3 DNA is TGTGCCAGCTCCCGGAGGACAGGGTTCTACGAGCAGTACTTC. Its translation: CASSRRTGFYEQYF.

CDR3 sequence: CAWSRASGGPNEQFF. The DNA of the CDR3 is TGTGCCTGGAGTAGGGCTAGCGGGGGGCCCAATGAGCAGTTCTTC. The V gene is TRBV30, the J gene TRBJ2-1; 11 nucleotides line up with TRBD2. CDR3 length: 15 residues. The V and J ends lost 2 bases and 6 bases, in that order; junction bases with no gene match: 6. Germline loops: CDR1 GTSNPN, CDR2 SVGIG (reference sequence).

In nucleotides, the CDR3 is TGTGCCAGCATGGTTAGCGGGGGGGGAGAGACCCAGTACTTC. This encodes CASMVSGGGETQYF. The rearrangement uses TRBV2 and TRBJ2-5; 11 nucleotides match TRBD2. The CDR3 has 14 amino acids. The V gene end was trimmed by 7 bases and the J gene end by 4 bases; junction bases not matched to a gene: 5. Germline V lookup: CDR1 SNHLY, CDR2 FYNNEI.

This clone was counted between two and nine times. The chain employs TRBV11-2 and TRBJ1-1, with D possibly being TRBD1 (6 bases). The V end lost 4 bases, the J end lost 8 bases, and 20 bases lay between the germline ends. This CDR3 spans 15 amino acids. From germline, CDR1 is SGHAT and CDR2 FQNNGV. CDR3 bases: TGTGCCAGCAGCTCGGACAGAGGGCCCCCGGCCGAAGCTTTCTTT. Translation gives CASSSDRGPPAEAFF.